This entry is about one T cell receptor beta chain. What it recognizes is unknown. Looked up from germline, CDR1 is SGHNT and CDR2 is YYREEE (reference sequence). V was pared by 1 base and J by 3 bases, with 5 bases of the junction left unmatched. The CDR3 contains 15 residues. Sequenced by immunoSEQ multiplex PCR; TCRdb stores in-frame clones only, minus some. Of some 96,000 clones detected, about 88% appear once; the ten largest clones hold 1.8%. The data are from a study of T cell responses to AZD1222 COVID-19 vaccine. The study, taken as a whole, reports: The number of AZD1222 recipients seropositive at baseline was only five or six. Distributed over spike, vaccine-associated CD4 TCRs predominated at 160-218 and 743-854. Most donors were white British, females outnumbered males, and clonal diversity was possibly underestimated.

Sequencing used peripheral blood, obtained on day 0 of AZD1222 vaccination. The sequence came from an adult in good health. The rearrangement uses TRBV5-4 and TRBJ2-3; TRBD2 matches at 7 bases. The CDR3 reads CASSLWAGATDTQYF. CDR3 in DNA: TGTGCCAGCAGCTTGTGGGCGGGAGCAACAGATACGCAGTATTTT.